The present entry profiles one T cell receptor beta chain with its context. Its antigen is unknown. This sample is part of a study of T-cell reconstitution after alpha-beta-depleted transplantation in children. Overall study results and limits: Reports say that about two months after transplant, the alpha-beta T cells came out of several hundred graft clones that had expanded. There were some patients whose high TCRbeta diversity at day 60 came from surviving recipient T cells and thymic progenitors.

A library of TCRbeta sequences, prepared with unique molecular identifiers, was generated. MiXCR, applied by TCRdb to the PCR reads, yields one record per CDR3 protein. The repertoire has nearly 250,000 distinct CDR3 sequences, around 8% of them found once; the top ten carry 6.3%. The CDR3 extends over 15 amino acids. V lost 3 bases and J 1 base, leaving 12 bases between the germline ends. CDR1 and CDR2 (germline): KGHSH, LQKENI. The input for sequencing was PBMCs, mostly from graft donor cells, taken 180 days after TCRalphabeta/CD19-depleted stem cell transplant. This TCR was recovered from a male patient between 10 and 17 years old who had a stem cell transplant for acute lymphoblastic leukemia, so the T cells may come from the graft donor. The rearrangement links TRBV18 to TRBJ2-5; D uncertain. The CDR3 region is CASSPYSNLQETQYF. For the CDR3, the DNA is TGTGCCAGCTCACCCTACAGTAACCTCCAAGAGACCCAGTACTTC.